The 3 T cell receptor beta chains below all came from one sample that was sequenced in a study of blood T cell repertoires in COVID-19. Assay: immunoSEQ multiplex PCR; the TCRdb copy retains only in-frame clones and omits some. The sample has roughly 32,000 clones, around 83% seen once. Sequencing was performed on peripheral blood. Receptors originate from a man aged 60-69 years with active or convalescent COVID-19.

There are a few counts of this clone. This sequence joins TRBV24-1 and TRBJ1-4; TRBD1 aligns across 8 bases. The CDR3 totals 15 residues. The J segment lost 8 bases and the V segment lost 5 bases, leaving 9 bases of the junction unmatched. The germline CDR1 and CDR2 sequences are KGHDR and SFDVKD. The DNA for the CDR3 is TGTGCCACCAGTGCCCGGACAGGGCCGGGAGAAAAACTGTTTTTT. Encoded protein: CATSARTGPGEKLFF.

The CDR3 DNA sequence: TGTGCCAGTAGGACAGGGGTGAATAATTCACCCCTCCACTTT. Amino acids: CASRTGVNNSPLHF. V gene TRBV19 combines with J gene TRBJ1-6, with TRBD1 identical over 8 bases. V lost 6 bases to trimming and J lost 5 bases; unmatched junction nucleotides: 3. The CDR3 totals 14 residues. The V gene's germline CDR1 is LNHDA and CDR2 SQIVND (reference sequence).

The chain uses TRBV15 and TRBJ1-1, with a possible D match to TRBD1 (5 bases). This CDR3 has 15 amino acids. The V and J ends lost 2 bases and 1 base respectively, with 11 bases between them. From germline, CDR1 is LNHNV and CDR2 YYDKDF (reference sequence). The CDR3 DNA reads as TGTGCCACCAGCAGAAGGACGGGGGGGAACACTGAAGCTTTCTTT. The encoded protein is CATSRRTGGNTEAFF.